One sample yielded the 24 T cell receptor beta chains listed below, sequenced in a study of CD8 T cells in ankylosing spondylitis. Antigens of these TCRs are unknown. TCRdb re-called the 5' RACE reads through MiXCR, storing one row per CDR3 protein. The data show around 890,000 distinct CDR3 sequences, about 11% seen once. Study-wide points: For ankylosing spondylitis blood, a TCR beta motif of about 8 highly homologous variants appeared characteristic.

The specimen was blood, either unsorted or a sorted T cell fraction (not recorded which). These receptor sequences come from a male donor with ankylosing spondylitis.

The chain carries TRBV12-3 or TRBV12-4 and TRBJ2-5; no firm D call. The CDR3 consists of 13 residues. V lost 5 bases, J lost 5 bases, and 12 bases lay in between. CDR3 nucleotides: TGTGCCAGCAGTCTCGCTCACGGGGAGACCCAGTACTTC. It specifies CASSLAHGETQYF.

There are a few counts of this clonotype. For the CDR3, the DNA is TGCAGCGTTCGCCAGGGGACCTTCACAGATACGCAGTATTTT. Protein sequence: CSVRQGTFTDTQYF. J is TRBJ2-3 and V is TRBV29-1, with a possible D match to TRBD1 (6 bases). The CDR3 loop spans 14 amino acids. V was cut by 5 bases and J by 2 bases, with 14 bases left in between. Germline V gives CDR1 SQVTM, CDR2 ANQGSEA.

In this sample, this clonotype turned up a few times. This sequence joins TRBV5-1 and TRBJ2-5; D might be TRBD2 (5 bases). V was clipped by 4 bases and J by 4 bases, with 14 bases between them. This CDR3 region has 14 residues. Germline V gene lookup returns CDR1 SGHRS and CDR2 YFSETQ. The CDR3 coding sequence is TGCGCCAGCAGCCGGAGGACTGGTCCAGAGACCCAGTACTTC. Amino acid sequence: CASSRRTGPETQYF.

This chain uses TRBV5-4 with TRBJ1-4; no clear D. Germline CDR1 SGHNT, CDR2 YYREEE (reference sequence). The CDR3 totals 14 residues. V lost 4 bases to trimming and J lost 7 bases, with 14 bases between them. CDR3 region: CASSAGVDGEKLFF. CDR3 bases: TGTGCCAGCAGCGCCGGGGTGGATGGTGAAAAACTGTTTTTT.

The CDR3 is CASRLGDRGRRQPQHF. CDR3 coding DNA: TGTGCCAGCAGGTTAGGGGACAGGGGGCGCCGACAGCCCCAGCATTTT. The genes are TRBV2 and TRBJ1-5; 12 bases align to TRBD1. The germline CDR1 and CDR2 sequences are SNHLY and FYNNEI. The CDR3 sequence is 16 residues long. V was clipped by 6 bases and J by 7 bases; unmatched bases: 10.

This clonotype was detected a few times. CDR3 bases: TGTGCCAGCAGCCCCCACGGGGTTAGCACAGATACGCAGTATTTT. The encoded protein is CASSPHGVSTDTQYF. This rearrangement joins TRBV9 to TRBJ2-3; D may be TRBD2 (5 bases). This CDR3 has 15 amino acids. Germline-derived CDR1 and CDR2 are SGDLS and YYNGEE. Between the trimmed V and J ends, which lost 4 bases and 0 bases, there was a span of 12 bases.

The chain carries TRBV28 and TRBJ2-7; perhaps D is TRBD1 or TRBD2 (5 bases each). Germline V gene sequence: CDR1 MDHEN, CDR2 SYDVKM. CDR3 length: 15 amino acids. V lost 6 bases, J lost 4 bases, and 19 bases lay in between. The CDR3 nucleotides are TGTGCCAGCAGCCGACCCGGGACCTTTTCTTACGAGCAGTACTTC. Its protein is CASSRPGTFSYEQYF.

This clonotype occurred a few times. The chain has TRBV6-1 and TRBJ2-7; 8 positions agree with TRBD1. In germline, CDR1 is MNHNS, CDR2 SASEGT. Trimming removed 6 bases from V and 2 bases from J; junction bases left unmatched: 6. The CDR3 extends over 14 amino acids. The CDR3 region has the DNA TGTGCCAGCAGGACAGGGGCGCTGACCTACGAGCAGTACTTC. Amino acid sequence: CASRTGALTYEQYF.

This clonotype came up many times. The chain recombines TRBV20-1 with TRBJ2-1; 10 bases line up with TRBD2. From germline, CDR1 is DFQATT and CDR2 SNEGSKA (reference sequence). CDR3 size: 14 residues. Trimming at V came to 5 bases and at J to 5 bases, leaving 6 bases not matched to a gene. The CDR3 region is CSAWTSGQNNEQFF. The CDR3 nucleotides read TGCAGTGCTTGGACTAGCGGACAAAACAATGAGCAGTTCTTC.

The chain couples TRBV7-2 to TRBJ2-5; 9 nucleotides align to TRBD2. CDR3 length equals 14 residues. After removal of 5 bases from V and 7 bases from J, the junction contained 8 bases not matched to a gene. CDR1 is SGHTA and CDR2 is FQGNSA in the germline V gene. For the CDR3, the DNA is TGTGCCAGCAGCCTGACTAGCGGTGCGGGGACCCAGTACTTC. This gives the protein CASSLTSGAGTQYF.

This clonotype was seen a handful of times. The V gene is TRBV6-5, the J gene TRBJ1-3; D ambiguous. The germline gives CDR1 MNHEY, CDR2 SVGAGI. V was clipped by 0 bases and J by 0 bases, with 12 bases between them. The CDR3 consists of 17 residues. CDR3: CASSYSILQSSGNTIYF. The CDR3 region has the DNA TGTGCCAGCAGTTACTCGATATTACAGAGCTCTGGAAACACCATATATTTT.

Only a few counts were recorded for this clonotype. The V call is TRBV6-2 or TRBV6-3, the J call TRBJ1-5, with D uncertain. The CDR3 has 13 amino acids. Trimming stripped 7 bases from V and 4 bases from J, with 11 bases between. CDR1 MNHEY and CDR2 SVGEGT come from the germline V gene. The CDR3 region has the DNA TGTGCCAGCACCGATCCCATAAATCAGCCCCAGCATTTT. Its translation: CASTDPINQPQHF.

J is TRBJ1-4 and V is TRBV7-6, with D possibly being TRBD1 (6 bases). V lost 3 bases to trimming and J lost 6 bases, with 11 bases between them. The CDR3 loop spans 14 amino acids. Germline CDR1 SGHVS, CDR2 FNYEAQ. This CDR3 reads CASSFISGDEKLFF. The CDR3 coding sequence is TGTGCCAGCAGCTTCATTTCAGGGGATGAAAAACTGTTTTTT.

This clonotype was found many times. This chain connects TRBV20-1 to TRBJ2-5; D remains ambiguous. Germline V gives CDR1 DFQATT, CDR2 SNEGSKA (reference sequence). CDR3 length equals 11 residues. V was shortened by 2 bases and J by 5 bases, with 6 bases between the two germline ends. Here the CDR3 DNA reads TGCAGTGCTAGAATTTCGGAGACCCAGTACTTC. Protein: CSARISETQYF.

V and J are TRBV20-1 and TRBJ2-3, with 12 bases that match TRBD2. The CDR3 sequence is 15 residues long. Germline V lookup: CDR1 DFQATT, CDR2 SNEGSKA (reference sequence). V lost 0 bases and J lost 9; bases outside the gene matches: 7. Here the CDR3 reads CSARDSSGGADTQYF. DNA for the CDR3: TGCAGTGCTAGAGATTCTAGCGGGGGGGCTGACACGCAGTATTTT.

In its sample, this clonotype was seen a few times. The chain combines TRBV10-3 with TRBJ2-7, with D possibly matching TRBD2 (5 bases). V dropped 0 bases and J dropped 7 bases, with 10 bases sitting between them. The CDR3 extends over 13 amino acids. Germline V lookup: CDR1 ENHRY, CDR2 SYGVKD. The CDR3: CAISESAGREQYF. The CDR3 bases are TGTGCCATCAGTGAGTCGGCGGGCCGGGAGCAGTACTTC.

The rearrangement joins TRBV20-1 to TRBJ2-7, with 11 nucleotides matching TRBD2. Germline values: CDR1 DFQATT, CDR2 SNEGSKA (reference sequence). V lost 3 bases to trimming and J lost 6 bases; unmatched junction nucleotides: 16. The CDR3 is 17 amino acids. CDR3 residues: CSASPLFSGRAEGEQYF. For the CDR3, the DNA is TGCAGTGCTAGTCCCCTTTTTAGCGGGAGGGCCGAAGGCGAGCAGTACTTC.

This clonotype was observed a handful of times. V is TRBV4-2 and J is TRBJ2-2; D may be TRBD1 (6 bases). The V end was cut by 3 bases, the J end by 6 bases, with 11 bases between. CDR3 length: 14 residues. Germline CDR1 LGHNA, CDR2 YNFKEQ. CDR3 sequence: CASSHTTGSGELFF. CDR3 DNA: TGTGCCAGCAGCCACACAACAGGGTCCGGGGAGCTGTTTTTT.

This clonotype was seen a few times. The J gene is TRBJ1-6, the V gene TRBV12-3 or TRBV12-4; 8 nucleotides match TRBD1. Trimming removed 6 bases from V and 8 bases from J; junction bases left unmatched: 3. CDR3 length: 13 amino acids. CDR3 DNA: TGTGCCAGCAGGGGACAGGAGTATTCACCCCTCCACTTT. Its translation: CASRGQEYSPLHF.

The chain carries TRBV7-6 and TRBJ1-1; 7 bases match TRBD1. V was clipped by 5 bases and J by 0 bases; unmatched bases: 6. The CDR3 runs 15 residues. CDR1 and CDR2 (germline): SGHVS, FNYEAQ. The CDR3: CASSTRTGMNTEAFF. Written as DNA, the CDR3 is TGTGCCAGCAGCACCCGGACAGGCATGAACACTGAAGCTTTCTTT.

This clonotype was detected ten times or more. The CDR3 DNA sequence: TGTGCCAGCAGCTTTATCCGGGACAGCAATCAGCCCCAGCATTTT. This translates into CASSFIRDSNQPQHF. V and J are TRBV7-2 and TRBJ1-5; TRBD1 might be the D (5 bases). The CDR3 contains 15 residues. CDR1 is SGHTA and CDR2 is FQGNSA in the germline V gene. V dropped 3 bases and J dropped 1 base, with 10 bases sitting between them.

The rearrangement joins TRBV7-2 to TRBJ2-7; TRBD2 might be the D (6 bases). Germline CDR1 SGHTA, CDR2 FQGNSA. V was cut by 6 bases and J by 6 bases, with 21 bases left in between. This CDR3 contains 15 residues. CDR3 loop: CASRPREVLPGEQYF. CDR3 nucleotides: TGTGCCAGCAGACCCAGGGAGGTCCTACCCGGCGAGCAGTACTTC.

This chain connects TRBV18 to TRBJ2-7; D remains unclear. The CDR3 covers 14 residues. With 5 bases removed from V and 5 bases from J, the gap between germline ends came to 16 bases. CDR1 and CDR2 (germline): KGHSH, LQKENI. Here the CDR3 reads CASSFFGSSNEQYF. In nucleotides, the CDR3 is TGTGCCAGCTCATTCTTCGGCAGTAGCAACGAGCAGTACTTC.

The sample holds many counts of this clonotype. V and J are TRBV29-1 and TRBJ1-2; unclear D gene. CDR3 length equals 11 residues. Per germline, CDR1 SQVTM and CDR2 ANQGSEA. The CDR3 DNA reads as TGCACCACGAACAACGTCAATGGCTACACCTTC. Amino acids: CTTNNVNGYTF.